These T cell receptor beta chains were read from a single sample in a study of siplizumab effects on memory and regulatory T cells. The repertoire was sequenced with immunoSEQ multiplex PCR; TCRdb's copy has only in-frame clones and lacks some. The sample records about 97,000 clones, about nine tenths being singletons. The sequencing input was non-Treg CD4+ T cells sorted from blood. These receptors all come from a human donor in good health. Each CDR3 is given with its conserved first and last residue. D genes are given only for firm matches. Rows give clone size only sometimes, using once, few, many, or a class for an expanded clone.

size: .; D: .; J: TRBJ1-1; V: TRBV7-9; CDR3: CASSPSGGVRTEAFF; DNA: TGTGCCAGCAGCCCTAGCGGCGGGGTTAGGACTGAAGCTTTCTTT
size: .; D: .; J: TRBJ1-5; V: TRBV18; CDR3: CASSPLGGGISNQPQHF; DNA: TGTGCCAGCTCACCTCTCGGAGGGGGTATAAGCAATCAGCCCCAGCATTTT
size: .; D: .; J: TRBJ1-3; V: TRBV6-1; CDR3: CASRVQELSGNTIYF; DNA: TGTGCCAGCAGAGTACAGGAGCTCTCTGGAAACACCATATATTTT
size: once; D: TRBD2; J: TRBJ2-1; V: TRBV19; CDR3: CASSTYSGSSYNEQFF; DNA: TGTGCCAGTAGTACCTATAGCGGGAGCTCCTACAATGAGCAGTTCTTC
size: .; D: .; J: TRBJ2-2; V: TRBV28; CDR3: CASSFWQAAGGELFF; DNA: TGTGCCAGCAGTTTTTGGCAGGCGGCGGGCGGGGAGCTGTTTTTT
size: .; D: .; J: TRBJ2-4; V: TRBV7-2; CDR3: CASSLIPQRAKNIQYF; DNA: TGTGCCAGCAGCTTAATTCCACAGAGGGCCAAAAACATTCAGTACTTC
size: .; D: TRBD1; J: TRBJ1-6; V: TRBV10-2; CDR3: CASSEGGARNSPLHF; DNA: TGCGCCAGCAGTGAAGGGGGCGCGAGGAATTCACCCCTCCACTTT
size: .; D: TRBD2; J: TRBJ2-7; V: TRBV6-1; CDR3: CASSHGRTLSYEQYF; DNA: TGTGCCAGCAGTCACGGGAGGACCCTATCCTACGAGCAGTACTTC
size: .; D: TRBD1; J: TRBJ1-2; V: TRBV19; CDR3: CASSGGTGTITHGYTF; DNA: TGTGCCAGTAGTGGGGGGACAGGCACAATAACCCATGGCTACACCTTC
size: .; D: .; J: TRBJ1-1; V: TRBV7-2; CDR3: CASSLLGNTEAFF; DNA: TGTGCCAGCAGCTTATTGGGGAACACTGAAGCTTTCTTT
size: few; D: .; J: TRBJ1-1; V: TRBV30; CDR3: CAWSVRGEAFF; DNA: TGTGCCTGGAGTGTTCGGGGGGAAGCTTTCTTT
size: .; D: .; J: TRBJ2-5; V: TRBV10-1; CDR3: CASSESRDGETQYF; DNA: TGCGCCAGCAGTGAGTCGCGCGATGGGGAGACCCAGTACTTC
size: .; D: TRBD2; J: TRBJ2-1; V: TRBV7-3; CDR3: CASSLGTSAYNEQFF; DNA: TGTGCCAGCAGCCTCGGGACTAGCGCATACAATGAGCAGTTCTTC
size: .; D: TRBD1; J: TRBJ1-2; V: TRBV7-9; CDR3: CASSLARDRGSDGYTF; DNA: TGTGCCAGCAGCTTAGCTAGGGACAGGGGGAGTGATGGCTACACCTTC
size: .; D: .; J: TRBJ1-4; V: TRBV19; CDR3: CASTPDRKENEKLFF; DNA: TGTGCCAGTACCCCCGACCGGAAGGAGAATGAAAAACTGTTTTTT
size: .; D: TRBD1; J: TRBJ2-7; V: TRBV7-2; CDR3: CASSLSPGTGSYEQYF; DNA: TGTGCCAGCAGCTTATCACCCGGGACAGGGTCCTACGAGCAGTACTTC
size: .; D: TRBD1; J: TRBJ1-5; V: TRBV7-9; CDR3: CASSYDRGSHQPQHF; DNA: TGTGCCAGCAGCTATGACAGGGGATCACATCAGCCCCAGCATTTT
size: .; D: .; J: TRBJ2-3; V: TRBV6-6; CDR3: CASSSLDGITDTQYF; DNA: TGTGCCAGCAGTTCCTTAGACGGGATCACAGATACGCAGTATTTT
size: .; D: .; J: TRBJ2-7; V: TRBV2; CDR3: CASSEGFRSYEQYF; DNA: TGTGCCAGCAGTGAAGGCTTCCGCTCCTACGAGCAGTACTTC
size: .; D: .; J: TRBJ2-1; V: TRBV10-1; CDR3: CASSAIAPTPGNEQFF; DNA: TGCGCCAGCAGTGCGATAGCTCCGACTCCAGGCAATGAGCAGTTCTTC
size: .; D: TRBD2; J: TRBJ2-5; V: TRBV4-3; CDR3: CASSPNSGREETQYF; DNA: TGCGCCAGCAGCCCAAACAGCGGGAGAGAAGAGACCCAGTACTTC
size: .; D: TRBD1; J: TRBJ1-1; V: TRBV6-1; CDR3: CASSAGQGAGGTEAFF; DNA: TGTGCCAGCAGTGCGGGACAGGGGGCGGGCGGCACTGAAGCTTTCTTT
size: .; D: .; J: TRBJ2-7; V: TRBV19; CDR3: CASSIVARSSYEQYF; DNA: TGTGCCAGTAGTATAGTGGCCCGGAGCTCCTACGAGCAGTACTTC
size: .; D: TRBD1; J: TRBJ1-4; V: TRBV6-1; CDR3: CASRDRARNEKLFF; DNA: TGTGCCAGCAGGGACAGGGCGCGGAATGAAAAACTGTTTTTT
size: .; D: TRBD1; J: TRBJ2-5; V: TRBV11-3; CDR3: CASSLALLDRGETQYF; DNA: TGTGCCAGCAGCTTAGCCCTTCTCGACAGGGGAGAGACCCAGTACTTC
size: .; D: .; J: TRBJ1-1; V: TRBV6-1; CDR3: CASPPLPGYTEAFF; DNA: TGTGCCAGCCCTCCCCTGCCAGGGTACACTGAAGCTTTCTTT
size: .; D: .; J: TRBJ2-5; V: TRBV4-2; CDR3: CASSQEPAGAQYF; DNA: TGTGCCAGCAGCCAAGAGCCCGCGGGTGCCCAGTACTTC
size: .; D: .; J: TRBJ2-5; V: TRBV29-1; CDR3: CSVEGGGGGETQYF; DNA: TGCAGCGTGGAAGGGGGAGGGGGCGGTGAGACCCAGTACTTC
size: .; D: TRBD2; J: TRBJ2-3; V: TRBV5-4; CDR3: CASRQGPGLAGDTQYF; DNA: TGTGCCAGCAGGCAAGGTCCGGGACTAGCGGGAGATACGCAGTATTTT
size: .; D: .; J: TRBJ1-2; V: TRBV19; CDR3: CASSIDDLGGYTF; DNA: TGTGCCAGTAGTATCGACGACTTGGGTGGCTACACCTTC
size: .; D: .; J: TRBJ1-1; V: TRBV7-2; CDR3: CASSPFMNTEAFF; DNA: TGTGCCAGCAGCCCCTTTATGAACACTGAAGCTTTCTTT
size: .; D: .; J: TRBJ1-6; V: TRBV10-3; CDR3: CATEASRDGGRPLHF; DNA: TGTGCCACCGAGGCCAGCCGGGACGGAGGAAGACCCCTCCACTTT
size: .; D: TRBD2; J: TRBJ2-1; V: TRBV6-5; CDR3: CASSRLAGANEQFF; DNA: TGTGCCAGCAGTAGACTAGCGGGAGCCAATGAGCAGTTCTTC
size: .; D: .; J: TRBJ1-4; V: TRBV5-1; CDR3: CASSLDLQGPEKLFF; DNA: TGCGCCAGCAGCTTGGATCTGCAGGGCCCCGAAAAACTGTTTTTT
size: .; D: .; J: TRBJ2-7; V: TRBV6-6; CDR3: CASSTSYEQYF; DNA: TGTGCCAGCAGTACCTCCTACGAGCAGTACTTC
size: .; D: TRBD1; J: TRBJ1-4; V: TRBV19; CDR3: CASSQGQGRNEKLFF; DNA: TGTGCCAGTAGTCAAGGACAGGGCAGAAATGAAAAACTGTTTTTT
size: .; D: .; J: TRBJ2-3; V: TRBV30; CDR3: CAWIKPGTDTQYF; DNA: TGTGCCTGGATTAAACCAGGCACAGATACGCAGTATTTT
size: .; D: .; J: TRBJ2-1; V: TRBV6-1; CDR3: CASSERTISYNEQFF; DNA: TGTGCCAGCAGTGAAAGGACTATATCCTACAATGAGCAGTTCTTC
size: .; D: .; J: TRBJ2-3; V: TRBV11-3; CDR3: CASSTGPSTDTQYF; DNA: TGTGCCAGCAGCACAGGGCCTAGCACAGATACGCAGTATTTT
size: .; D: TRBD2; J: TRBJ2-7; V: TRBV5-1; CDR3: CASSLGGTSFHEQYF; DNA: TGCGCCAGCAGCTTGGGCGGGACTAGTTTCCACGAGCAGTACTTC
size: .; D: .; J: TRBJ2-6; V: TRBV7-9; CDR3: CASSLRATSGANVLTF; DNA: TGTGCCAGCAGCTTAAGGGCCACCTCTGGGGCCAACGTCCTGACTTTC
size: .; D: .; J: TRBJ1-5; V: TRBV25-1; CDR3: CASSRAGGNQPQHF; DNA: TGTGCCAGCAGCCGGGCCGGAGGCAATCAGCCCCAGCATTTT